A selection of T cell receptor beta chains follows, all from one sample in a study of blood T cell repertoires in COVID-19. Assay used: immunoSEQ multiplex PCR; TCRdb lists only in-frame clones, some missing. Among a few hundred thousand clones, 80% to 90% were seen once, and the ten largest hold around 2.2%. The material sequenced was PBMCs or T cells enriched from blood (not recorded which). The receptors were gathered from a man between 25 and 39 years old who had recovered from COVID-19. CDR3s include the opening cysteine and the closing phenylalanine or tryptophan. D genes are given only for firm matches. Clone size appears in some rows only: once, few, many, or a class for an expanded clone.

v_call,clone_size,d_call,j_call,cdr3_length,cdr3_nt,cdr3_aa
TRBV7-9,NA,NA,TRBJ1-2,13,TGTGCCAGCAGTCTAGGGAGTGACTATGGCTACACCTTC,CASSLGSDYGYTF
TRBV12-3/TRBV12-4,NA,NA,TRBJ1-2,13,TGTGCCAGCAGATTCGCCCCCAGGGGAGACTACACCTTC,CASRFAPRGDYTF
TRBV7-9,NA,TRBD1,TRBJ1-1,14,TGTGCCAGCAGCCAGTCAGGGGGTCGGACTGAAGCTTTCTTT,CASSQSGGRTEAFF
TRBV5-4,NA,NA,TRBJ1-6,15,TGTGCCAGCAGCTTGGACGGCAGGGAAAATTCACCCCTCCACTTT,CASSLDGRENSPLHF
TRBV9,NA,NA,TRBJ2-7,12,TGTGCCAGCAGCGGCAGGGGTAACGAGCAGTACTTC,CASSGRGNEQYF
TRBV19,NA,NA,TRBJ1-5,15,TGTGCCAGTACCGAAGGGGGTTATAGCAATCAGCCCCAGCATTTT,CASTEGGYSNQPQHF
TRBV7-9,few,NA,TRBJ2-7,13,TGTGCCAGCAGCGTGAACATGTTCTACGAGCAGTACTTC,CASSVNMFYEQYF
TRBV18,once,TRBD1,TRBJ1-6,16,TGTGCCAGCTCACAATACAGGGGAGATAATAATTCACCCCTCCACTTT,CASSQYRGDNNSPLHF
TRBV7-2,NA,NA,TRBJ2-1,12,TGTGCCAGCAGCTTACAGAACAATGAGCAGTTCTTC,CASSLQNNEQFF
TRBV12-3/TRBV12-4,NA,NA,TRBJ2-1,13,TGTGCCAGCAGTTTAAGCCCCCACAATGAGCAGTTCTTC,CASSLSPHNEQFF
TRBV25-1,NA,TRBD1,TRBJ1-2,16,TGTGCCAGCAGTGGAACTGGACAGGGATCTAACTATGGCTACACCTTC,CASSGTGQGSNYGYTF
TRBV9,NA,NA,TRBJ1-1,14,TGTGCCAGCAGCGGGGGAACGACAGGCACTGAAGCTTTCTTT,CASSGGTTGTEAFF
TRBV18,few,NA,TRBJ2-2,14,TGTGCCAGCTCAGCGCTAGCGTCGGCCGGGGAGCTGTTTTTT,CASSALASAGELFF
TRBV7-9,NA,NA,TRBJ1-5,13,TGTGCCAGCAGCTTACGTGTCAATCAGCCCCAGCATTTT,CASSLRVNQPQHF
TRBV4-2,NA,NA,TRBJ1-3,17,TGTGCCAGCAGCCAAGATCCCGTGGGGAGCTCTGGAAACACCATATATTTT,CASSQDPVGSSGNTIYF
TRBV6-2/TRBV6-3,NA,NA,TRBJ2-5,11,TGTGCCAGCAGTTCCGGAGAGACCCAGTACTTC,CASSSGETQYF
TRBV29-1,NA,NA,TRBJ2-7,12,TGCAGCGTTGTGGGGGACACCACCGAGCAGTACTTC,CSVVGDTTEQYF
TRBV6-5,NA,TRBD1,TRBJ1-1,14,TGTGCCAGCAGGACGACAGGGTACAGCACTGAAGCTTTCTTT,CASRTTGYSTEAFF
TRBV29-1,once,NA,TRBJ1-2,19,TGCAGCGTTGAATTCTCAGGCCCCTTACGGTTCGTACCTAACTATGGCTACACCTTC,CSVEFSGPLRFVPNYGYTF
TRBV10-3,NA,NA,TRBJ2-5,12,TGTGCCATCAGTGAGCCAAAAGAGACCCAGTACTTC,CAISEPKETQYF
TRBV7-8,once,NA,TRBJ1-4,16,TGTGCCAGCAGCTTAGACCCAACAGGGTTGGCTGAAAAACTGTTTTTT,CASSLDPTGLAEKLFF
TRBV4-3,NA,NA,TRBJ1-6,14,TGCGCCAGCAGCCAAGATGCCCGGGATTCACCCCTCCACTTT,CASSQDARDSPLHF
TRBV2,NA,NA,TRBJ2-2,16,TGTGCCAGCAGTGAATGGCGGGGGCGCGGCACCGGGGAGCTGTTTTTT,CASSEWRGRGTGELFF
TRBV18,NA,NA,TRBJ1-2,16,TGTGCCAGCTCACCAGGGGAGGGCCCTACTACTTATGGCTACACCTTC,CASSPGEGPTTYGYTF
TRBV12-3/TRBV12-4,NA,TRBD1,TRBJ1-1,13,TGTGCCAGCAGATTGACAGGGGGCACTGAAGCTTTCTTT,CASRLTGGTEAFF
TRBV30,NA,TRBD2,TRBJ2-3,14,TGTGCCCGGGGGACTACCACAACCACAGATACGCAGTATTTT,CARGTTTTTDTQYF
TRBV14,NA,NA,TRBJ1-1,15,TGTGCCAGCAGCCACCATACCACCAGGGGTACTGAAGCTTTCTTT,CASSHHTTRGTEAFF
TRBV30,once,NA,TRBJ1-1,11,TGTGCCTGCAGGGGGAACACTGAAGCTTTCTTT,CACRGNTEAFF
TRBV28,NA,NA,TRBJ1-6,13,TGTGCCAGCAGGGTTATCCGGAATTCACCCCTCCACTTT,CASRVIRNSPLHF
TRBV9,NA,NA,TRBJ1-1,14,TGTGCCAGCAGCGTAGGGACAGTGAACACTGAAGCTTTCTTT,CASSVGTVNTEAFF
TRBV6-5,NA,TRBD2,TRBJ2-7,13,TGTGCCAGCAGGGGGACTAGCTTGCACGAGCAGTACTTC,CASRGTSLHEQYF
TRBV5-1,NA,TRBD1,TRBJ1-2,16,TGCGCCAGCAGCTTACTACAAACCGGGACAGGGGATGGCTACACCTTC,CASSLLQTGTGDGYTF
TRBV5-4,NA,TRBD2,TRBJ2-1,17,TGTGCCAGCAGCTTGTACACTAGCGGAAGCTCCTACAATGAGCAGTTCTTC,CASSLYTSGSSYNEQFF
TRBV5-4,NA,NA,TRBJ1-5,14,TGTGCCAGCAGCGAGGGTGGTAGCAATCAGCCCCAGCATTTT,CASSEGGSNQPQHF
TRBV7-9,NA,TRBD2,TRBJ2-2,16,TGTGCCAGCAGCTTACCTCTAGCGGAAAACACCGGGGAGCTGTTTTTT,CASSLPLAENTGELFF